This is a list of T cell receptor beta chains from one sample in a study of T cells in Graves' hyperthyroidism and ophthalmopathy. TCRdb reprocessed the multiplex PCR reads via MiXCR and lists one record per CDR3 protein. The sample lists 650,000 to 700,000 distinct CDR3 sequences; around 15% were seen once. The source material was blood. The receptors were gathered from a middle-aged man with Graves' hyperthyroidism. CDR3s include the opening cysteine and the closing phenylalanine or tryptophan. Fields, in order: clone size, D gene, J gene, V gene, CDR3 DNA, CDR3 protein. D genes are given only for firm matches. Not all rows give a size; the values are once, few, many and, for expanded clones, a class.

abundance: many
d_gene: .
j_gene: TRBJ2-2
v_gene: TRBV30
CDR3nt: TGTGCCTGGAATAGGAGGGGGCAGGTCGGGGAGCTGTTTTTT
CDR3aa: CAWNRRGQVGELFF

abundance: many
d_gene: .
j_gene: TRBJ2-1
v_gene: TRBV3-1
CDR3nt: TGTGCCAGCAGCCAAGGACCAGATGGGGTTTACAATGAGCAGTTCTTC
CDR3aa: CASSQGPDGVYNEQFF

abundance: many
d_gene: TRBD2
j_gene: TRBJ2-5
v_gene: TRBV11-2
CDR3nt: TGTGCCAGCAGCTCGGGACTAGCGGGAGAGAAAGAGACCCAGTACTTC
CDR3aa: CASSSGLAGEKETQYF

abundance: .
d_gene: .
j_gene: TRBJ2-7
v_gene: TRBV2
CDR3nt: TGTGCCAGCAGTGACCAGGGGATGAACGAGCAGTACTTC
CDR3aa: CASSDQGMNEQYF

abundance: .
d_gene: TRBD1
j_gene: TRBJ1-1
v_gene: TRBV5-8
CDR3nt: TGTGCCAGCAGCTTGACAGGGGGAAGTAGCACTGAAGCTTTCTTT
CDR3aa: CASSLTGGSSTEAFF

abundance: many
d_gene: .
j_gene: TRBJ2-1
v_gene: TRBV12-5
CDR3nt: TGTGCTACCAGCGTTGGGAGTGGTTTGGATGAGCAGTTCTTC
CDR3aa: CATSVGSGLDEQFF

abundance: .
d_gene: TRBD2
j_gene: TRBJ2-3
v_gene: TRBV6-1
CDR3nt: TGTGCCAGCAGTGAAGGGACTAGTAGGACAGATACGCAGTATTTT
CDR3aa: CASSEGTSRTDTQYF

abundance: many
d_gene: TRBD1
j_gene: TRBJ2-7
v_gene: TRBV11-2
CDR3nt: TGTGCCAGCAACGGACAGGGGACCAACTACGAGCAGTACTTC
CDR3aa: CASNGQGTNYEQYF

abundance: many
d_gene: .
j_gene: TRBJ2-2
v_gene: TRBV3-1
CDR3nt: TGTGCCAGCAGCCAGAGGACTGGGGCCGGCACCGGGGAGCTGTTTTTT
CDR3aa: CASSQRTGAGTGELFF

abundance: .
d_gene: .
j_gene: TRBJ1-1
v_gene: TRBV19
CDR3nt: TGTGCCAGTAGTCCGGGACCGTTTGGGTACACTGAAGCTTTCTTT
CDR3aa: CASSPGPFGYTEAFF

abundance: many
d_gene: .
j_gene: TRBJ2-1
v_gene: TRBV28
CDR3nt: TGTGCCAGCAGGGAGGGACAGCGAACCTACAATGAGCAGTTCTTC
CDR3aa: CASREGQRTYNEQFF

abundance: many
d_gene: .
j_gene: TRBJ2-6
v_gene: TRBV28
CDR3nt: TGTGCCAGCAGCCCGGGGCAGCTTTACTCTGGGGCCAACGTCCTGACTTTC
CDR3aa: CASSPGQLYSGANVLTF

abundance: .
d_gene: TRBD1
j_gene: TRBJ1-2
v_gene: TRBV5-1
CDR3nt: TGCGCCAGCAGCTCCGCGACAGGGCGAATGGAGGATGGCTACACCTTC
CDR3aa: CASSSATGRMEDGYTF

abundance: .
d_gene: .
j_gene: TRBJ2-7
v_gene: TRBV25-1
CDR3nt: TGTGCCAGCAGCGATACTAGGGGTCGGTACGAGCAGTACTTC
CDR3aa: CASSDTRGRYEQYF

abundance: .
d_gene: TRBD1
j_gene: TRBJ2-7
v_gene: TRBV6-1
CDR3nt: TGTGCCAGCAGTCCCGGGACAGGTCCCTTGGAGCAGTACTTC
CDR3aa: CASSPGTGPLEQYF

abundance: .
d_gene: .
j_gene: TRBJ2-5
v_gene: TRBV9
CDR3nt: TGTGCCAGCAGCGTAGCTCCAGGGGGGGGTCGAGAGACCCAGTACTTC
CDR3aa: CASSVAPGGGRETQYF

abundance: few
d_gene: .
j_gene: TRBJ1-1
v_gene: TRBV9
CDR3nt: TGTGCCAGCAGCGTGACACCAGGGTGGGTGGACACTGAAGCTTTCTTT
CDR3aa: CASSVTPGWVDTEAFF

abundance: .
d_gene: TRBD2
j_gene: TRBJ2-5
v_gene: TRBV6-2/TRBV6-3
CDR3nt: TGTGCCATTTGGAGCGGGAAACTGATCTCAGAGACCCAGTACTTC
CDR3aa: CAIWSGKLISETQYF

abundance: .
d_gene: .
j_gene: TRBJ2-5
v_gene: TRBV13
CDR3nt: TGTGCCAGCAGCTTACACACGGGGCGAGAGACCCAGTACTTC
CDR3aa: CASSLHTGRETQYF

abundance: .
d_gene: .
j_gene: TRBJ2-3
v_gene: TRBV29-1
CDR3nt: TGCAGCGGAGGGGACGGCAGCACAGATACGCAGTATTTT
CDR3aa: CSGGDGSTDTQYF

abundance: few
d_gene: TRBD2
j_gene: TRBJ2-5
v_gene: TRBV9
CDR3nt: TGTGCCAGCAGCGTCCGCATAGCGGGCCAAGAGACCCAGTACTTC
CDR3aa: CASSVRIAGQETQYF

abundance: .
d_gene: .
j_gene: TRBJ2-5
v_gene: TRBV15
CDR3nt: TGTGCCACCAGCAGAGGGGAGACCCAGTACTTC
CDR3aa: CATSRGETQYF

abundance: many
d_gene: .
j_gene: TRBJ2-1
v_gene: TRBV28
CDR3nt: TGTGCCAGCAGTCCTGGGGACGATCCCCACTCTGAGCAGTTCTTC
CDR3aa: CASSPGDDPHSEQFF

abundance: .
d_gene: TRBD1
j_gene: TRBJ2-1
v_gene: TRBV28
CDR3nt: TGTGCCAGCGGGGGACAGTCCTACAATGGGCAGTTCTTC
CDR3aa: CASGGQSYNGQFF

abundance: many
d_gene: .
j_gene: TRBJ1-2
v_gene: TRBV3-1
CDR3nt: TGTGCCAGCAGCCGGCTCCGACAGGACTATGGCTACACCTTC
CDR3aa: CASSRLRQDYGYTF

abundance: .
d_gene: TRBD2
j_gene: TRBJ2-1
v_gene: TRBV7-9
CDR3nt: TGTGCCAGCAGCTTTCAAGCAGCACTCGGGACTAGCGATCACAATGAGCAGTTCTTC
CDR3aa: CASSFQAALGTSDHNEQFF

abundance: .
d_gene: .
j_gene: TRBJ1-1
v_gene: TRBV27
CDR3nt: TGTGCCTGGAGGGGGGCGCTTATTTCGGGTACTGAAGCTTTCTTT
CDR3aa: CAWRGALISGTEAFF

abundance: many
d_gene: TRBD2
j_gene: TRBJ2-4
v_gene: TRBV18
CDR3nt: TGTGCCAGCTCACCACCAGGGGAGGGGATTCAGTACTTC
CDR3aa: CASSPPGEGIQYF

abundance: many
d_gene: .
j_gene: TRBJ2-3
v_gene: TRBV28
CDR3nt: TGTGCCAGCAGTAGCCCTGGGATACTCACAGATACGCAGTATTTT
CDR3aa: CASSSPGILTDTQYF

abundance: .
d_gene: TRBD1
j_gene: TRBJ2-2
v_gene: TRBV24-1
CDR3nt: TGTGCCACCAGTGAGCCCGGGACAGGGGTCAGCGGGGAGCTGTTTTTT
CDR3aa: CATSEPGTGVSGELFF

abundance: .
d_gene: .
j_gene: TRBJ1-1
v_gene: TRBV7-8
CDR3nt: TGTGCCAGCGGCTTAGAAGCGTCCACTGAAGCTTTCTTT
CDR3aa: CASGLEASTEAFF

abundance: .
d_gene: .
j_gene: TRBJ2-7
v_gene: TRBV7-9
CDR3nt: TGTGCCAGCAGCACCGAAGGCCCGAGAGACGAGCAGTACTTC
CDR3aa: CASSTEGPRDEQYF

abundance: few
d_gene: .
j_gene: TRBJ1-5
v_gene: TRBV6-5
CDR3nt: TGTGCCAGCAGTTACTCGACTGCCAATCAGCCCCAGCATTTT
CDR3aa: CASSYSTANQPQHF

abundance: many
d_gene: TRBD1
j_gene: TRBJ1-5
v_gene: TRBV7-2
CDR3nt: TGTGCCAGCAGCCCCAGGGGGCAAGGACAGCCCCAGCATTTT
CDR3aa: CASSPRGQGQPQHF

abundance: many
d_gene: .
j_gene: TRBJ2-2
v_gene: TRBV27
CDR3nt: TGTGCCAGCAGTTTATCGAGGGGCGGGGAGCTGTTTTTT
CDR3aa: CASSLSRGGELFF

abundance: many
d_gene: TRBD1
j_gene: TRBJ2-2
v_gene: TRBV27
CDR3nt: TGTGCCAGCACCCTTAGACAGGGGGCCGACACCGGGGAGCTGTTTTTT
CDR3aa: CASTLRQGADTGELFF

abundance: many
d_gene: TRBD2
j_gene: TRBJ2-3
v_gene: TRBV12-3/TRBV12-4
CDR3nt: TGTGCCAGCAGTTTGTCTAGCGGGCAAGGAGATACGCAGTATTTT
CDR3aa: CASSLSSGQGDTQYF

abundance: .
d_gene: TRBD2
j_gene: TRBJ2-7
v_gene: TRBV27
CDR3nt: TGTGCCAGCAGTTTTTCGGGGCGGGAGGATATCTACGAGCAGTACTTC
CDR3aa: CASSFSGREDIYEQYF

abundance: few
d_gene: TRBD2
j_gene: TRBJ2-2
v_gene: TRBV7-3
CDR3nt: TGTGCCAGCAGCTCACAACTAGCGGGAGGGCCGTACACCGGGGAGCTGTTTTTT
CDR3aa: CASSSQLAGGPYTGELFF

abundance: .
d_gene: .
j_gene: TRBJ1-4
v_gene: TRBV30
CDR3nt: TGTGCCTGGAGTGTACCGGCCTCAAATGAAAAACTGTTTTTT
CDR3aa: CAWSVPASNEKLFF

abundance: many
d_gene: TRBD1
j_gene: TRBJ2-1
v_gene: TRBV18
CDR3nt: TGTGCCAGCTCACGACAGGGCTGGGATGAGCAGTTCTTC
CDR3aa: CASSRQGWDEQFF

abundance: many
d_gene: TRBD1
j_gene: TRBJ1-2
v_gene: TRBV28
CDR3nt: TGTGCCAGCAGTTTTCGCTTTCCTGGGGTAGACAGGGAAGGCTACACCTTC
CDR3aa: CASSFRFPGVDREGYTF

abundance: .
d_gene: TRBD1
j_gene: TRBJ1-1
v_gene: TRBV18
CDR3nt: TGTGCCAGCTCACCGGAGGACAGGGGATGGTCGCAGGGGACTGAAGCTTTCTTT
CDR3aa: CASSPEDRGWSQGTEAFF

abundance: few
d_gene: TRBD2
j_gene: TRBJ2-5
v_gene: TRBV20-1
CDR3nt: TGCAGTGCTAGTCGGACTAGCCAAGAGACCCAGTACTTC
CDR3aa: CSASRTSQETQYF

abundance: once
d_gene: TRBD1
j_gene: TRBJ2-7
v_gene: TRBV24-1
CDR3nt: TGTGCCACCAGTGACGCCGGGACAGGGCGGGTATACGAGCAGTACTTC
CDR3aa: CATSDAGTGRVYEQYF

abundance: many
d_gene: .
j_gene: TRBJ2-7
v_gene: TRBV3-1
CDR3nt: TGTGCCAGCAGCCAAGATGGAGCTAGCTCCTACGAGCAGTACTTC
CDR3aa: CASSQDGASSYEQYF

abundance: .
d_gene: .
j_gene: TRBJ1-2
v_gene: TRBV29-1
CDR3nt: TGCAGCGTTGACAGGGTTGATAGCTATGGCTACACCTTC
CDR3aa: CSVDRVDSYGYTF

abundance: few
d_gene: .
j_gene: TRBJ2-1
v_gene: TRBV7-2
CDR3nt: TGTGCCAGCAGCCCGTATTCCAGCATCCAGTTCTTC
CDR3aa: CASSPYSSIQFF

abundance: .
d_gene: TRBD2
j_gene: TRBJ2-1
v_gene: TRBV6-1
CDR3nt: TGTGCCAGCAGCCGGACTAGCGGAACAAACAATGAGCAGTTCTTC
CDR3aa: CASSRTSGTNNEQFF

abundance: few
d_gene: TRBD2
j_gene: TRBJ2-7
v_gene: TRBV12-3/TRBV12-4
CDR3nt: TGTGCCAGCAATATAGAAAGGACTAGCCACTACGAGCAGTACTTC
CDR3aa: CASNIERTSHYEQYF